The entry that follows covers one TCR beta chain sequence. The antigen remains undetermined. The sample comes from a study of T-cell memory formation after mild COVID-19. Study details: The TCR clusters were mostly specific to one donor.

CDR3 size: 16 residues. Germline loops: CDR1 SGHTA, CDR2 FQGTGA. With 5 bases clipped from V and 2 bases from J, the junction kept 10 bases outside the gene matches. A single record per CDR3 protein comes from TCRdb applying MiXCR to the 5' RACE reads. The table lists about 450,000 distinct CDR3 sequences, roughly a quarter of them singletons. Study-level findings and limits: Contracting clones from day 15 to 85 showed balanced CD4/CD8; later expanders favored CD4+.

J is TRBJ2-5 and V is TRBV7-3; 8 positions match TRBD2. This receptor was identified in an adult woman who had mild COVID-19 (a few samples of this study predate the infection). Cell type and time point are not known. The sample was PBMCs or a T cell subset sorted from them (not recorded which). CDR3 in DNA: TGTGCCAGCAGCCCAATCGGGGGGGCGGGTCAAGAGACCCAGTACTTC. Amino acids: CASSPIGGAGQETQYF.